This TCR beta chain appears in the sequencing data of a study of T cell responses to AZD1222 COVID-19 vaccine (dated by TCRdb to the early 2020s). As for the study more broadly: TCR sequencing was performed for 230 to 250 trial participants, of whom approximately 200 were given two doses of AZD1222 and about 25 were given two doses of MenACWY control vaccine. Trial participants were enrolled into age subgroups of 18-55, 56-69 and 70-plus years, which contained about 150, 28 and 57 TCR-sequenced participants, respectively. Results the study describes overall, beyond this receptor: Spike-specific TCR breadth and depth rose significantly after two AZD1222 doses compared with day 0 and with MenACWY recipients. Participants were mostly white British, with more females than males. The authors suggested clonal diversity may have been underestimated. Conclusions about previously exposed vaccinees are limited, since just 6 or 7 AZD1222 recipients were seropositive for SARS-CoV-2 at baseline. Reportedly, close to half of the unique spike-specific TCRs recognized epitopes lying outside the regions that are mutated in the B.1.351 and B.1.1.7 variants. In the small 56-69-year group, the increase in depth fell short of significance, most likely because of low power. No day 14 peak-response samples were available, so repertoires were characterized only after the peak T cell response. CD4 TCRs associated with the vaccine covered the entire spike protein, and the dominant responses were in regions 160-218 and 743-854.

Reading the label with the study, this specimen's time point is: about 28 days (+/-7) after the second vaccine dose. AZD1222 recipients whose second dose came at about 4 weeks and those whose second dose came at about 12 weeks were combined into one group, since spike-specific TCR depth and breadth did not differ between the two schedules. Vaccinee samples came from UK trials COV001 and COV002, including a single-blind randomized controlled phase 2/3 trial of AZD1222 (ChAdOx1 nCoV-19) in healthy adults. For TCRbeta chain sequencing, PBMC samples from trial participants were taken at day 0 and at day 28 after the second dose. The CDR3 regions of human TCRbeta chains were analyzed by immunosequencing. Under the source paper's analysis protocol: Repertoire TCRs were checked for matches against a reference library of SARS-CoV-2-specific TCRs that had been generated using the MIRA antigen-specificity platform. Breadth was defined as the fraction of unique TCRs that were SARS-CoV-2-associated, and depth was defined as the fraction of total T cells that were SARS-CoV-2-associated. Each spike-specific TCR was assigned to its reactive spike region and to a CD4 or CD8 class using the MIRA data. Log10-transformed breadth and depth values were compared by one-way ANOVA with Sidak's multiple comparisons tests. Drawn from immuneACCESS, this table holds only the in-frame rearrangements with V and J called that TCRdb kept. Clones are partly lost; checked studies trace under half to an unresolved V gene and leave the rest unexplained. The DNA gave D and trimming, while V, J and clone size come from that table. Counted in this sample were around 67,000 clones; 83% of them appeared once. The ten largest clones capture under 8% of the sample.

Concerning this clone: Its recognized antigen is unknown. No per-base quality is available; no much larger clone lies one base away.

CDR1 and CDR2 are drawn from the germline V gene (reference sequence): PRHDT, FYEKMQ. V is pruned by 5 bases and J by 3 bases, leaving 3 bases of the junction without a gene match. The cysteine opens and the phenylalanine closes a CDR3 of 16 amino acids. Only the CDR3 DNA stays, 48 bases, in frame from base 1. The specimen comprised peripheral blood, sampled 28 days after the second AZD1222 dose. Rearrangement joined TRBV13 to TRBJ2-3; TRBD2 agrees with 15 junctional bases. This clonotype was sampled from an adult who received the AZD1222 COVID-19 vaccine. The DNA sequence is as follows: TGTGCCAGCAGCAGGACTAGCGGGGGGGTGACAGATACGCAGTATTTT. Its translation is CASSRTSGGVTDTQYF.